This TCR beta chain was identified in a study of early stage breast cancer tumors. Turning to the study itself: Samples were sequenced at about 9.7-fold average coverage. Study observations and caveats: Tumors had approximately 2.5-fold higher T cell density and higher clonality than adjacent normal breast tissue.

Profiling relied on immunoSEQ multiplex PCR, and the TCRdb table lists in-frame clones only, not all of them. Here the sample spans 45,000 to 65,000 clones, about 77% being singletons. In regard to this clone: The target antigen is unknown.

The CDR3 covers 14 residues. Trimming shortened V by 6 bases and J by 5 bases, and 14 bases separated the two germline ends. Germline CDR1 LNHDA, CDR2 SQIVND (reference sequence). Sequenced sample: blood. This chain joins TRBV19 and TRBJ1-5; TRBD1 is a possible D gene (6 bases). This clonotype was sampled from a person aged 35-55 years with breast cancer. The CDR3 loop is CASSTDRLYQPQHF. The CDR3, as DNA: TGTGCCAGTAGCACTGACAGGTTATATCAGCCCCAGCATTTT.